The 7 T cell receptor beta chains listed next were all sequenced from one sample in a study of preoperative IRX-2 immunotherapy in early breast cancer. Produced via immunoSEQ multiplex PCR; TCRdb's table is partial and in-frame only. The table shows roughly 29,000 clones, with 90% occurring only once. Treatment specified: preoperative locoregional IRX-2 cytokine immunotherapy. This sample was taken from a patient treated with IRX-2 immunotherapy. The receptors derive from a human donor with breast cancer.

This sequence joins TRBV27 and TRBJ2-1; D gene unclear. The germline gives CDR1 MNHEY, CDR2 SMNVEV (reference sequence). The ends were cut back, 2 bases at V and 2 bases at J, with 13 bases in the middle. The CDR3 runs 16 residues. CDR3: CASSLLLGSPYNEQFF. DNA of the CDR3: TGTGCCAGCAGTTTACTTTTAGGCAGCCCCTACAATGAGCAGTTCTTC.

V gene TRBV4-3 combines with J gene TRBJ1-1, with TRBD1 identical over 7 bases. This CDR3 spans 14 amino acids. V shed 2 bases, J shed 3 bases, and the junction held 3 bases outside the gene matches. Looked up from germline, CDR1 is LGHNA and CDR2 is YSLEER. The CDR3 region has the DNA TGCGCCAGCAGCCAAAACAGGGGAGACACTGAAGCTTTCTTT. This sequence encodes CASSQNRGDTEAFF.

The rearrangement links TRBV9 to TRBJ1-1; D is ambiguous. The CDR3 consists of 15 residues. V dropped 4 bases and J dropped 5 bases, with 18 bases sitting between them. CDR1 and CDR2 (germline): SGDLS, YYNGEE. CDR3 residues: CASSFWTLLGTEAFF. CDR3 sequence (DNA): TGTGCCAGCAGCTTTTGGACCCTACTAGGGACTGAAGCTTTCTTT.

The chain joins TRBV27 to TRBJ1-3; TRBD1 is a possible D gene (5 bases). CDR3 size: 15 residues. Germline V gene lookup returns CDR1 MNHEY and CDR2 SMNVEV (reference sequence). The V end was cut by 5 bases, the J end by 2 bases, with 13 bases between. CDR3 amino acids: CASSLGRGAGNTIYF. The CDR3 bases are TGTGCCAGCAGTCTAGGTAGGGGCGCTGGAAACACCATATATTTT.

This clone came up a few times. The chain couples TRBV5-1 to TRBJ2-7; the match to TRBD1 covers 9 bases. The germline V gene encodes CDR1 SGHRS and CDR2 YFSETQ. The trim removed 4 bases at V and 3 bases at J, leaving 8 bases unmatched. This CDR3 is 15 amino acids long. The CDR3 is CASSNRDRDLYEQYF. Written as DNA, the CDR3 is TGCGCCAGCAGCAACCGGGACAGGGACCTCTACGAGCAGTACTTC.

The chain links TRBV2 to TRBJ1-4; D remains ambiguous. The CDR3 has 14 amino acids. V lost 6 bases to trimming and J lost 10 bases, with 18 bases between them. CDR1 is SNHLY and CDR2 is FYNNEI in the germline V gene. CDR3 sequence (DNA): TGTGCCAGCAGCGCGGATCCGGAAAGCGGAAAACTGTTTTTT. Protein product: CASSADPESGKLFF. The complete variable domain, with remaining parts taken from reference TRBV2 and TRBJ1-4, reads EPEVTQTPSHQVTQMGQEVILRCVPISNHLYFYWYRQILGQKVEFLVSFYNNEISEKSEIFDDQFSVERPDGSNFTLKIRSTKLEDSAMYFCASSADPESGKLFFGSGTQLSVL.

The J gene is TRBJ2-2, the V gene TRBV29-1, with 10 bases lining up with TRBD2. The germline V gene has CDR1 SQVTM and CDR2 ANQGSEA. V lost 3 bases and J lost 4; bases outside the gene matches: 11. This CDR3 region has 17 residues. DNA for the CDR3: TGCAGCGTTGATTCGAGCGGGGGGGCCAGAAGCACCGGGGAGCTGTTTTTT. Translating it yields CSVDSSGGARSTGELFF.